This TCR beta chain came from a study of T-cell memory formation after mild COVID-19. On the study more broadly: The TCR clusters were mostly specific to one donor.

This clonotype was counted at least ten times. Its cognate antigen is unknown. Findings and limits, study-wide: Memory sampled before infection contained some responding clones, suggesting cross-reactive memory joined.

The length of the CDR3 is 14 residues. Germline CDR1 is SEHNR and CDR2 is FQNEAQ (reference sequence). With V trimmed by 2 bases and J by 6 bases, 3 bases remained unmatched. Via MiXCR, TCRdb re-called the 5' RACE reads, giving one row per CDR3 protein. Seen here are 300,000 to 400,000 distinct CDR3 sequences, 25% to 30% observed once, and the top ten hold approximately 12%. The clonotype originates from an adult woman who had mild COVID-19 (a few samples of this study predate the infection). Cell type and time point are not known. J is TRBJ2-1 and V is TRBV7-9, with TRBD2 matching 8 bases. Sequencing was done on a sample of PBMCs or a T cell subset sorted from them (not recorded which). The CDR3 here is CASSLSSGRNEQFF. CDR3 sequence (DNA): TGTGCCAGCAGCTTATCTAGCGGGCGCAATGAGCAGTTCTTC.